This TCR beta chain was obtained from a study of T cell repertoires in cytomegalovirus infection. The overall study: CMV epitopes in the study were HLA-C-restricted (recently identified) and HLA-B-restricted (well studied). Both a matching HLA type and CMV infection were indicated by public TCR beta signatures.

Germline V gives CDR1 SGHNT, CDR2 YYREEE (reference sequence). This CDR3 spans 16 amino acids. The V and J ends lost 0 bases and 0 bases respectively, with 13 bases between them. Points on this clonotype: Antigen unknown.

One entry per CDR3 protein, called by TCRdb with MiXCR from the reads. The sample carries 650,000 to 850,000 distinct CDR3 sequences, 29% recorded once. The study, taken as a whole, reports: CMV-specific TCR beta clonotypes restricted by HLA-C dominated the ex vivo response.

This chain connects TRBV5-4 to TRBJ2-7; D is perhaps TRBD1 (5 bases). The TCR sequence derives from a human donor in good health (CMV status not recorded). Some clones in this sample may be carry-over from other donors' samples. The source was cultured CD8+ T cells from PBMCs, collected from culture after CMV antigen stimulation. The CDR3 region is CASSLEAGSSSYEQYF. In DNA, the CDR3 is TGTGCCAGCAGCTTGGAGGCAGGGTCTAGCTCCTACGAGCAGTACTTC.